This is a list of T cell receptor beta chains from one sample in a study of cytomegalovirus exposure and HLA in healthy donors. The method was immunoSEQ multiplex PCR; TCRdb's version includes in-frame clones alone and lacks a portion of them. Seen here are about 120,000 clones, roughly four fifths observed once, and the top ten hold 15% to 20%. The specimen was PBMCs. Receptors were obtained from a man aged 50 to 60 in good health and CMV-seropositive. CDR3s include the opening cysteine and the closing phenylalanine or tryptophan. The order of the fields is clone size, J gene, V gene, D gene, CDR3 DNA, CDR3 protein. The D gene is left open where the match is weak. Clone sizes are given selectively: once, few, many, or a class where the clone is expanded.

NA TRBJ2-7 TRBV6-4 NA TGTGCCAGCCCAAAGGGGCAGGAGCCGGATTGTAGGAACGAGCAGTACTTC CASPKGQEPDCRNEQYF
once TRBJ1-3 TRBV5-4 TRBD1 TGTGCCAGCAGCCGAGGGACAGGGGCCTACTCTGGAAACACCATATATTTT CASSRGTGAYSGNTIYF
few TRBJ1-1 TRBV12-5 TRBD1 TGTGCTAGTGGTTTGGATGGACAGGACCTCCTCCGGAGGACTGAAGCTTTCTTT CASGLDGQDLLRRTEAFF
NA TRBJ1-1 TRBV19 NA TGTGCCAGTACCCGGATGACAAGGAACACTGAAGCTTTCTTT CASTRMTRNTEAFF
NA TRBJ2-5 TRBV19 TRBD2 TGTGCCAGTCAAAGCGGGGGGACCCAAGAGACCCAGTACTTC CASQSGGTQETQYF
NA TRBJ2-7 TRBV18 NA TGTGCCAGCTCACCTGAGAGGCTCTCCTACGAGCAGTACTTC CASSPERLSYEQYF
NA TRBJ2-1 TRBV7-9 TRBD1 TGTGCCAGCAGCGGAAAACTGGACAGGGAACCTTACAATGAGCAGTTCTTC CASSGKLDREPYNEQFF
NA TRBJ1-1 TRBV5-1 NA TGCGCCAGCAGCGTAGCCGGGAATTCGGGCACTGAAGCTTTCTTT CASSVAGNSGTEAFF
NA TRBJ1-2 TRBV2 NA TGTGCCAGCAGTCGCGGGGGCGCGGCTGGCTACACCTTC CASSRGGAAGYTF
NA TRBJ2-7 TRBV11-2 TRBD1 TGTGCCAGCAGCACCGTTGGGACAGGGGTTATCGAGCAGTACTTC CASSTVGTGVIEQYF